Sequencing of this T cell receptor (beta chain) was carried out in a study of blood T cell repertoires in COVID-19. The sample holds a few counts of this clone. TCRdb's table, derived via immunoSEQ multiplex PCR, lists solely in-frame clones and lacks some. The sample includes 160,000 or so clones, around 83% seen only once; the top ten take roughly 1.4%. There are 17 residues in the CDR3. This sequence was found in a human donor in a cohort sampled during active COVID-19. Sequenced sample: peripheral blood. The chain joins TRBV21-1 to TRBJ2-1; the table's TRBD2 call for D was not verified on the DNA. TRBV21-1 is listed as a pseudogene. The CDR3 loop is CASPFPPRGLCKDEQFF. CDR3 DNA: TGTGCCAGCCCGTTTCCGCCGCGAGGCCTATGCAAGGATGAGCAGTTCTTC.